The 16 T cell receptor beta chains presented below share a single source sample, sequenced in a study of blood T cell repertoires in COVID-19. Only in-frame clones appear in the TCRdb table, and some are missing; sequencing was by immunoSEQ multiplex PCR. The repertoire holds hundreds of thousands of clones, with around 90% as singletons. The sample was PBMCs or T cells enriched from blood (not recorded which). The receptors were sampled from a woman between 18 and 29 years old who had recovered from COVID-19.

V usage is TRBV6-5 and J usage is TRBJ2-3; 7 positions match TRBD1. The V segment lost 1 base and the J segment 6 bases; nucleotides outside the gene matches: 4. CDR1 MNHEY and CDR2 SVGAGI come from the germline V gene. The CDR3 covers 14 residues. The CDR3 spells CASSYFRGQDTQYF. CDR3 coding DNA: TGTGCCAGCAGTTACTTTAGGGGGCAGGATACGCAGTATTTT.

V is TRBV5-6 and J is TRBJ2-3; TRBD2 agrees at 7 bases. J gave up 4 bases and V 7 bases, and 6 bases lay outside the gene matches. CDR1 SGHDT and CDR2 YYEEEE come from the germline V gene. This CDR3 comprises 13 residues. CDR3 amino acids: CASAGVVADTQYF. The DNA for the CDR3 is TGTGCCAGCGCGGGAGTTGTTGCAGATACGCAGTATTTT.

The chain combines TRBV7-2 with TRBJ2-5; 7 positions agree with TRBD1. From germline, CDR1 is SGHTA and CDR2 FQGNSA. The CDR3 is made up of 13 amino acids. The V and J ends lost 4 bases and 3 bases, in that order; junction bases with no gene match: 2. The CDR3 nucleotides are TGTGCCAGCAGCTCGGGACAGAAAGAGACCCAGTACTTC. It is translated as CASSSGQKETQYF. Full variable domain (remainder filled in from reference TRBV7-2 and TRBJ2-5): GAGVSQSPSNKVTEKGKDVELRCDPISGHTALYWYRQSLGQGLEFLIYFQGNSAPDKSGLPSDRFSAERTGGSVSTLTIQRTQQEDSAVYLCASSSGQKETQYFGPGTRLLVL.

The chain carries TRBV18 and TRBJ2-5; D ambiguous. The V and J ends lost 6 bases and 2 bases respectively, with 4 bases between them. This CDR3 region has 11 residues. The germline CDR1 and CDR2 sequences are KGHSH and LQKENI. The CDR3 here is CASSRQETQYF. As DNA, the CDR3 is TGTGCCAGCTCGCGGCAAGAGACCCAGTACTTC.

V is TRBV29-1 and J is TRBJ1-3; D is perhaps TRBD1 (6 bases). Germline V gene data show CDR1 as SQVTM and CDR2 as ANQGSEA. Deletions cut 5 bases from V and 0 bases from J, with 11 bases between. This CDR3 has 14 amino acids. CDR3 in amino acids: CSVRGQSSGNTIYF. In DNA, the CDR3 is TGCAGCGTTAGAGGACAGAGCTCTGGAAACACCATATATTTT.

This sequence joins TRBV29-1 and TRBJ1-2; 7 positions match TRBD1. V gave up 2 bases and J gave up 12 bases; unmatched junction bases: 12. The CDR3 length is 13 residues. Germline CDR1 and CDR2: SQVTM and ANQGSEA. The CDR3 nucleotides read TGCAGCGTTGAATTCGGGACAGTCCCACGAAACACCTTC. Translating gives CSVEFGTVPRNTF.

The chain has TRBV28 and TRBJ1-2; D not resolved. The CDR3 runs 11 residues. Trimming shortened V by 7 bases and J by 1 base, and 4 bases separated the two germline ends. Looked up from germline, CDR1 is MDHEN and CDR2 is SYDVKM. Here the CDR3 DNA reads TGTGCCAGCAACATTAACTATGGCTACACCTTC. This codes for CASNINYGYTF.

This sequence joins TRBV27 and TRBJ1-6; D ambiguous. V dropped 0 bases and J dropped 14 bases, with 11 bases sitting between them. This CDR3 has 13 residues. Germline assignment: CDR1 MNHEY and CDR2 SMNVEV (reference sequence). The CDR3 nucleotides read TGTGCCAGCAGTTTATCGCGGGGTCTGGCCCTCCACTTT. It yields the protein CASSLSRGLALHF.

This rearrangement joins TRBV5-6 to TRBJ1-1; D is unresolved. In germline, CDR1 is SGHDT, CDR2 YYEEEE. The CDR3 is 16 residues long. V lost 0 bases, J lost 4 bases, and 16 bases lay in between. CDR3 DNA: TGTGCCAGCAGCTTGGTTACGCCAGCGGCTTCCACTGAAGCTTTCTTT. This gives the protein CASSLVTPAASTEAFF.

The chain joins TRBV28 to TRBJ1-2, with 7 positions matching TRBD1. The CDR3 extends over 13 amino acids. Germline CDR1 MDHEN, CDR2 SYDVKM. V lost 3 bases and J lost 2; bases outside the gene matches: 0. CDR3 amino acids: CASSLDRNYGYTF. In DNA, the CDR3 is TGTGCCAGCAGTTTGGACAGGAACTATGGCTACACCTTC.

The gene calls are TRBV5-1 and TRBJ2-6; D ambiguous. This CDR3 has 14 amino acids. CDR1 is SGHRS, CDR2 YFSETQ, per germline. Trimming took off 4 bases at V and 1 base at J, with 6 bases between the two ends. The CDR3 sequence is CASSAFSGANVLTF. The DNA for the CDR3 is TGCGCCAGCAGCGCGTTTTCTGGGGCCAACGTCCTGACTTTC.

This chain uses TRBV29-1 with TRBJ2-5; 9 bases map to TRBD1. The CDR3 loop spans 13 amino acids. Germline CDR1 SQVTM, CDR2 ANQGSEA. V lost 7 bases to trimming and J lost 5 bases; unmatched junction nucleotides: 8. CDR3 loop: CSALGTGIETQYF. CDR3 in DNA: TGCAGCGCTCTCGGGACAGGGATCGAGACCCAGTACTTC.

This clone has just a few counts. This sequence joins TRBV4-1 and TRBJ1-2; 7 bases align to TRBD1. Germline values: CDR1 MGHRA, CDR2 YSYEKL. J gave up 3 bases and V 5 bases, and 3 bases lay outside the gene matches. The CDR3 extends over 13 amino acids. The CDR3 coding sequence is TGCGCCAGCAGCTCGGGACAGCACTATGGCTACACCTTC. It codes for CASSSGQHYGYTF.

The chain joins TRBV5-1 to TRBJ1-1; 7 bases fit TRBD1. Germline CDR1 SGHRS, CDR2 YFSETQ. The CDR3 contains 14 residues. Trimming took 0 bases from V and 5 from J; bases not matched to a gene: 4. The CDR3 DNA follows: TGCGCCAGCAGCTTGGATGCAGGGGGGACTGAAGCTTTCTTT. Protein: CASSLDAGGTEAFF.

V and J are TRBV4-2 and TRBJ2-6; D gene unclear. The CDR3 has 16 residues. Germline CDR1 is LGHNA and CDR2 is YNFKEQ. V shed 4 bases and J shed 6 bases, with 16 bases lying between them. As DNA, the CDR3 is TGTGCCAGCAGCCTGGATCGGGTTTCAGCGGCCAACGTCCTGACTTTC. It specifies CASSLDRVSAANVLTF.

The chain combines TRBV4-2 with TRBJ1-2, with 9 bases lining up with TRBD1. V lost 1 base and J lost 4; bases outside the gene matches: 4. The CDR3 has 15 amino acids. The germline CDR1 and CDR2 sequences are LGHNA and YNFKEQ. In nucleotides, the CDR3 is TGTGCCAGCAGCCAAGGACAGGGGGACGTCTATGGCTACACCTTC. Protein sequence: CASSQGQGDVYGYTF.